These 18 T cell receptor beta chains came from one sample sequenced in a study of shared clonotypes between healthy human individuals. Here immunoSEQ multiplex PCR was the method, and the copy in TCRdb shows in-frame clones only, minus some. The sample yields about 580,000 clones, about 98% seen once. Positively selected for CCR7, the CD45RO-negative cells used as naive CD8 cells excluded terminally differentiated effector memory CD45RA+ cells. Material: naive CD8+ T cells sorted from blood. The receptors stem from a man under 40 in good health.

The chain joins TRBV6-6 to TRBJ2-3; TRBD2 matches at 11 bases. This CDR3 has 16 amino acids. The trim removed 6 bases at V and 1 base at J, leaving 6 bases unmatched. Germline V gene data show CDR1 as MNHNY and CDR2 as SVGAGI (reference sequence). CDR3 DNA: TGTGCCAGCAGCCCGGGACTAGCGGAAGGCACAGATACGCAGTATTTT. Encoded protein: CASSPGLAEGTDTQYF.

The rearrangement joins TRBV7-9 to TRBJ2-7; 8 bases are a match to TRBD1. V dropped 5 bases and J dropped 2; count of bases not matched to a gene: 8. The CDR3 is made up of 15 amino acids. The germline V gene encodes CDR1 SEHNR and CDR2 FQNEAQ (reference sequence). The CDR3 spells CASSPTATGAYEQYF. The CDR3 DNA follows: TGTGCCAGCAGCCCGACTGCGACAGGGGCCTACGAGCAGTACTTC.

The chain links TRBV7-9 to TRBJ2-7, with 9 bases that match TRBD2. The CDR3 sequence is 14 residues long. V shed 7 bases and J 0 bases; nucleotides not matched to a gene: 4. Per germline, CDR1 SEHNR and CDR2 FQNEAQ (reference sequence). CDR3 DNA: TGTGCCAGCACCGATAGCGGGAGCTCCTACGAGCAGTACTTC. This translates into CASTDSGSSYEQYF.

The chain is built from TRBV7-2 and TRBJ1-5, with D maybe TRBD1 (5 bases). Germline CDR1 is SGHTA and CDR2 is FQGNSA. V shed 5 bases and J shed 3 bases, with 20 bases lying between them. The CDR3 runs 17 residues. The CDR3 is CASSPMDTRGYNQPQHF. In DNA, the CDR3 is TGTGCCAGCAGCCCAATGGACACTCGGGGGTACAATCAGCCCCAGCATTTT.

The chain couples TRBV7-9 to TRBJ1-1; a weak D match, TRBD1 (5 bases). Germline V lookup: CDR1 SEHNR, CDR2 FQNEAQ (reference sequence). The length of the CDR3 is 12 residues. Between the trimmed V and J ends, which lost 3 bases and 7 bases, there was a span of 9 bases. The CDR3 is CASSFQGGEAFF. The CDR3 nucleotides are TGTGCCAGCAGCTTTCAGGGCGGTGAAGCTTTCTTT. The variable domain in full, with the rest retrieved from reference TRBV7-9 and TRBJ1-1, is DTGVSQNPRHKITKRGQNVTFRCDPISEHNRLYWYRQTLGQGPEFLTYFQNEAQLEKSRLLSDRFSAERPKGSFSTLEIQRTEQGDSAMYLCASSFQGGEAFFGQGTRLTVV.

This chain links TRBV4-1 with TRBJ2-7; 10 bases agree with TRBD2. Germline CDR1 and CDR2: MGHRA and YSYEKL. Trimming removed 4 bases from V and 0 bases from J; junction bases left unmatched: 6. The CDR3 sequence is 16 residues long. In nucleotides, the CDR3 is TGCGCCAGCAGCCCCGGACTAGCGGAGAGCTCCTACGAGCAGTACTTC. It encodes CASSPGLAESSYEQYF.

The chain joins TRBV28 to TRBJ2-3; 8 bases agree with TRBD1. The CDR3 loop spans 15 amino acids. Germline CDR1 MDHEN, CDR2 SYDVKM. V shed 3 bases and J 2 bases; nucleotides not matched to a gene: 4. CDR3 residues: CASSLAGGDTDTQYF. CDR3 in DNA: TGTGCCAGCAGTTTGGCAGGGGGCGACACAGATACGCAGTATTTT. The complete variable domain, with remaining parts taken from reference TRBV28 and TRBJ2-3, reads DVKVTQSSRYLVKRTGEKVFLECVQDMDHENMFWYRQDPGLGLRLIYFSYDVKMKEKGDIPEGYSVSREKKERFSLILESASTNQTSMYLCASSLAGGDTDTQYFGPGTRLTVL.

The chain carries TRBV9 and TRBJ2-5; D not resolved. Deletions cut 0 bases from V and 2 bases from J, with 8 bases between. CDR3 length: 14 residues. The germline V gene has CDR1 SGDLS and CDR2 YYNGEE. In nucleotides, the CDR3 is TGTGCCAGCAGCGTAGTCTACTCACAAGAGACCCAGTACTTC. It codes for CASSVVYSQETQYF.

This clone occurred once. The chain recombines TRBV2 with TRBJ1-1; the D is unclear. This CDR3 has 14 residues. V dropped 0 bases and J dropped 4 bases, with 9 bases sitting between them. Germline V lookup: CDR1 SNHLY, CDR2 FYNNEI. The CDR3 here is CASSEASMGTEAFF. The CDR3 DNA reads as TGTGCCAGCAGTGAAGCGAGTATGGGCACTGAAGCTTTCTTT.

CDR3 residues: CASSPRAGEVYEQYF. CDR3 bases: TGTGCCAGCAGCCCCAGGGCGGGAGAGGTATACGAGCAGTACTTC. The chain combines TRBV11-2 with TRBJ2-7, with 7 bases lining up with TRBD2. This CDR3 contains 15 residues. Per germline, CDR1 SGHAT and CDR2 FQNNGV. Trimming at V came to 5 bases and at J to 4 bases, leaving 11 bases not matched to a gene.

The CDR3, as DNA: TGCAGCGTGGCCGGTACCGGGACAGGGTCCCTCTTTGACTACGAGCAGTACTTC. Translated: CSVAGTGTGSLFDYEQYF. This chain connects TRBV29-1 to TRBJ2-7, with 9 bases lining up with TRBD1. CDR3 length: 18 residues. Germline V gives CDR1 SQVTM, CDR2 ANQGSEA. Trimming cost V 6 bases and J 3 bases; bases outside gene matches: 21.

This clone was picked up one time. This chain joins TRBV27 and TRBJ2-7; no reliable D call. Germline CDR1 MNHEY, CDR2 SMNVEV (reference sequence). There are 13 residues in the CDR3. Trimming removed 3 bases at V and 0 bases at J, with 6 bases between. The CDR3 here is CASSLISSYEQYF. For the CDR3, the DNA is TGTGCCAGCAGTTTGATCAGCTCCTACGAGCAGTACTTC.

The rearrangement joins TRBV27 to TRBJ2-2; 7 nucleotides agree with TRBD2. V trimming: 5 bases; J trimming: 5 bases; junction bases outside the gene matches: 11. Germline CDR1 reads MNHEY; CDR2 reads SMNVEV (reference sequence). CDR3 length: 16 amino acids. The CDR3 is CASSPLSGTRTGELFF. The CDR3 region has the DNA TGTGCCAGCAGTCCCCTGAGCGGGACGAGGACCGGGGAGCTGTTTTTT.

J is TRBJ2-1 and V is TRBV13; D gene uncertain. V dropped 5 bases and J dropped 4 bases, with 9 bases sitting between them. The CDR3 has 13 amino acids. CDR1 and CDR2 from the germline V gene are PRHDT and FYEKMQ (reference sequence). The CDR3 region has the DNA TGTGCCAGCAGCCCGCCCCGGTACAATGAGCAGTTCTTC. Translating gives CASSPPRYNEQFF.

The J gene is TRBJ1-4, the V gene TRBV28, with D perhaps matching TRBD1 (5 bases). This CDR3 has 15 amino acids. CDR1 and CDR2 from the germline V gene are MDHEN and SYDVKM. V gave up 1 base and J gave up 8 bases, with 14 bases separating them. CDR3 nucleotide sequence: TGTGCCAGCAGTTTATCCCTCCCCGCAGGGGAAAAACTGTTTTTT. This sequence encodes CASSLSLPAGEKLFF.

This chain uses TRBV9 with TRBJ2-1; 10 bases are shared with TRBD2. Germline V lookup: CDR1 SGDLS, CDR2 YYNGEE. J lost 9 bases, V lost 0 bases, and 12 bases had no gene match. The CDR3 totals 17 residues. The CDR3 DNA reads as TGTGCCAGCAGCGTAGCTAGGTCTAGCGGGAGATCAATTGAGCAGTTCTTC. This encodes CASSVARSSGRSIEQFF. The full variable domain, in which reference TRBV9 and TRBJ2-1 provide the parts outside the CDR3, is DSGVTQTPKHLITATGQRVTLRCSPRSGDLSVYWYQQSLDQGLQFLIQYYNGEERAKGNILERFSAQQFPDLHSELNLSSLELGDSALYFCASSVARSSGRSIEQFFGPGTRLTVL.

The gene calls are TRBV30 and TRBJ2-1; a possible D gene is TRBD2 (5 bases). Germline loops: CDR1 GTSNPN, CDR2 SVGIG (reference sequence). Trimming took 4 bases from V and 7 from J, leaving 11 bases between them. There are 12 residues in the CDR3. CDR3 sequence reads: CAWKGEGNEQFF. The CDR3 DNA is TGTGCCTGGAAGGGAGAAGGGAATGAGCAGTTCTTC.

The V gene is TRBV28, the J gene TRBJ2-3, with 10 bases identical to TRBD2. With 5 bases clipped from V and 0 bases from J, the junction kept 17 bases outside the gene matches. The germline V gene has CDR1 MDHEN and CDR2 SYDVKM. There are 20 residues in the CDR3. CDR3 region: CASSGAEQREGQGSTDTQYF. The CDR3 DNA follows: TGTGCCAGCAGTGGTGCCGAACAGCGGGAGGGCCAAGGTAGCACAGATACGCAGTATTTT. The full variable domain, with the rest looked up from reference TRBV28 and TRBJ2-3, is DVKVTQSSRYLVKRTGEKVFLECVQDMDHENMFWYRQDPGLGLRLIYFSYDVKMKEKGDIPEGYSVSREKKERFSLILESASTNQTSMYLCASSGAEQREGQGSTDTQYFGPGTRLTVL.